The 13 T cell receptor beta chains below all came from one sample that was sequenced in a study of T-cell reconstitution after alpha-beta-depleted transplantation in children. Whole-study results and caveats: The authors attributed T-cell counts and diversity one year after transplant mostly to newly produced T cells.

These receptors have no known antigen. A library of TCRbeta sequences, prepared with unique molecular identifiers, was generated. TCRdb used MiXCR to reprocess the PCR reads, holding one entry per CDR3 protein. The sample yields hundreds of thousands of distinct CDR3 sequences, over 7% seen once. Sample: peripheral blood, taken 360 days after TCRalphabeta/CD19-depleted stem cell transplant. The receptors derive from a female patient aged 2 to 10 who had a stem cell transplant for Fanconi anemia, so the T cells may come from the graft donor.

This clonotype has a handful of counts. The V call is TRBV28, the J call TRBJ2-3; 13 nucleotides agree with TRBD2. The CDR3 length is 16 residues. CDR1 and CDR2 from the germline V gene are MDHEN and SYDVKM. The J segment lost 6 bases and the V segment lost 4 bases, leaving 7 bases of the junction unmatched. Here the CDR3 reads CASSWSLAGGADTQYF. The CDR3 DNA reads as TGTGCCAGCAGTTGGTCACTAGCGGGGGGGGCCGATACGCAGTATTTT.

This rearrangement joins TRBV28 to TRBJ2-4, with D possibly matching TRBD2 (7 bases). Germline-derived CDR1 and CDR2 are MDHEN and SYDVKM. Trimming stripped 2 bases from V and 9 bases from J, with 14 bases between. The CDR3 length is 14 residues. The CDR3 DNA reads TGTGCCAGCAGTTTAAGGGGGAGGGTAGGCATTCAGTACTTC. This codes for CASSLRGRVGIQYF.

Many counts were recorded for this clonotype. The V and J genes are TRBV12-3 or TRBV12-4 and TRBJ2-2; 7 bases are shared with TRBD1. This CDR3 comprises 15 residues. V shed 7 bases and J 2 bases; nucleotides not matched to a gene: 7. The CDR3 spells CASTFGTANTGELFF. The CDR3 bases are TGTGCCAGCACCTTCGGGACAGCCAACACCGGGGAGCTGTTTTTT.

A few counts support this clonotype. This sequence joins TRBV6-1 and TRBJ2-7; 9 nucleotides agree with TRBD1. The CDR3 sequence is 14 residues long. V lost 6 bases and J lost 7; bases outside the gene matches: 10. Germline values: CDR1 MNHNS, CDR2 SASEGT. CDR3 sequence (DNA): TGTGCCAGCAGGGACAGGGGAGTTTCGGGGGAGCAGTACGTC. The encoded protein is CASRDRGVSGEQYV.

This CDR3 reads CASSASRANYGYTF. The CDR3 coding sequence is TGTGCCAGCAGTGCCTCTCGAGCTAACTATGGCTACACCTTC. V gene TRBV6-1 combines with J gene TRBJ1-2; no reliable D call. CDR3 length: 14 amino acids. CDR1 and CDR2 from the germline V gene are MNHNS and SASEGT. V lost 4 bases and J 0 bases, leaving 9 bases between the germline ends.

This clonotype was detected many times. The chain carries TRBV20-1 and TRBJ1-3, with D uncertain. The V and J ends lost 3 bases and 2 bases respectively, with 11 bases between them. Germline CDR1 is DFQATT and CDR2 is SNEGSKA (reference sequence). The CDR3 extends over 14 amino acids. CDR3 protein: CSASSGGAGNTIYF. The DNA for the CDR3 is TGCAGTGCTAGTTCCGGCGGAGCTGGAAACACCATATATTTT.

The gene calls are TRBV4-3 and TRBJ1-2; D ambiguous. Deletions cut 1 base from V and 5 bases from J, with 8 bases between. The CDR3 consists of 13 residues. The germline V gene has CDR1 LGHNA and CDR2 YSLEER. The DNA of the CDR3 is TGCGCCAGCAGCCAAGGTGGAGTTTATGGCTACACCTTC. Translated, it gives CASSQGGVYGYTF.

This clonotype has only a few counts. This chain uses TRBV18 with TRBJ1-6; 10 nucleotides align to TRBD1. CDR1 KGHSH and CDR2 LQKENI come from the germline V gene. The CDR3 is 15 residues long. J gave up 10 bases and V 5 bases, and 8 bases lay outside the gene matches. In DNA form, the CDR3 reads TGTGCCAGCTCAAGAGACAGGGGGCGAGGGTCACCCCTCCACTTT. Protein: CASSRDRGRGSPLHF.

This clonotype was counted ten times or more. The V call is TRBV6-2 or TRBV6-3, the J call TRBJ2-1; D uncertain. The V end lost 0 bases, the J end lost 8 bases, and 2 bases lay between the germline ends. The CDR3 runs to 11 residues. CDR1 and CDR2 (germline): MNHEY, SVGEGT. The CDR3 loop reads CASSYSHEQFF. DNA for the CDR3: TGTGCCAGCAGTTACTCCCATGAGCAGTTCTTC.

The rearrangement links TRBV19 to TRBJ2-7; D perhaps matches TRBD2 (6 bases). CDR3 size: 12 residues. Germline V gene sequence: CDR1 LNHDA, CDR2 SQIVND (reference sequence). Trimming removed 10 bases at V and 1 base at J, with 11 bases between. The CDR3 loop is CATVSGSYEQYF. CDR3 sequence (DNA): TGTGCCACCGTAAGCGGGTCCTACGAGCAGTACTTC.

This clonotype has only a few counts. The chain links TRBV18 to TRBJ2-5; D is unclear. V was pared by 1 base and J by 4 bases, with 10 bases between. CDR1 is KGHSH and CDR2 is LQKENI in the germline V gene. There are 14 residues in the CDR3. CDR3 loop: CASSPLGKGETQYF. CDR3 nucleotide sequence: TGTGCCAGCTCACCACTGGGCAAAGGAGAGACCCAGTACTTC.

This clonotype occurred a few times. The CDR3, as DNA: TGCGCCAGCAGCTTGCGACCGGGACAGGGGATTTTCTTC. Its protein is CASSLRPGQGIFF. The chain employs TRBV5-1 and TRBJ2-1, with 10 bases that match TRBD1. Germline CDR1 and CDR2: SGHRS and YFSETQ. The V and J ends lost 1 base and 16 bases, in that order; junction bases with no gene match: 8. The CDR3 runs to 13 residues.

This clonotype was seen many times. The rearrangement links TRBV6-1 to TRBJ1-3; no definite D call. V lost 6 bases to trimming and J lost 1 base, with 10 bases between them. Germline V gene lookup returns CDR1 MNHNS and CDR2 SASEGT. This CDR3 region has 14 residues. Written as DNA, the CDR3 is TGTGCCAGCAGCCCGGGGAATTCTGGAAACACCATATATTTT. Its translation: CASSPGNSGNTIYF.